This T cell receptor beta chain originates from a study of cytomegalovirus exposure and HLA in healthy donors. General observations from the study: A missense DCLRE1C variant was associated with V- and J-gene trimming of TCR beta chains in a later analysis, and an independent cohort replicated the association. With further analysis later on, most CMV-associated TCR beta chains appeared HLA-restricted. Common viral pathogens were later found to be apparently linked to several of the most significant clusters. Later findings reportedly placed an Asian-associated ancestry cluster below the roughly 660-donor mean for N-insertions.

The ends were cut back, 1 base at V and 0 bases at J, with 9 bases in the middle. Germline CDR1 and CDR2: SNHLY and FYNNEI. CDR3 length: 15 amino acids. On this clone itself: Its antigen remains unknown.

Amplification used 60 Vbeta primers and 13 Jbeta primers. Method: immunoSEQ multiplex PCR; TCRdb's copy keeps in-frame clones and lacks some. This repertoire shows 150,000 to 200,000 clones, 75% to 80% found once; its top ten account for around an eighth. The sequenced sample was PBMCs. J is TRBJ1-2 and V is TRBV2; no firm D call. The source is a man between 50 and 59 years old in good health and CMV-seropositive. The CDR3 DNA follows: TGTGCCAGCAGTGAAGGCCGGGGTTCTAACTATGGCTACACCTTC. This encodes CASSEGRGSNYGYTF.